One sample yielded the 11 T cell receptor beta chains listed below, sequenced in a study of technical replicates of blood from a few donors. Generated by immunoSEQ multiplex PCR, the TCRdb table keeps only in-frame clones and is missing some. The data hold 75,000 to 85,000 clones, with more than 90% observed a single time. The sequenced sample was T cells isolated from PBMCs. The receptors stem from a human donor in good health.

The J gene is TRBJ2-5, the V gene TRBV21-1; the DNA was not used to check the table's D call, TRBD2. TRBV21-1 is deemed a pseudogene. This CDR3 spans 16 amino acids. CDR3 nucleotides: TGTGCCAGCAGCAAAGATCCAGCGGGAGGTTCCGAGACCCAGTACTTC. Translated, it gives CASSKDPAGGSETQYF.

This sequence joins TRBV6-5 and TRBJ2-3; 7 bases agree with TRBD1. Germline-derived CDR1 and CDR2 are MNHEY and SVGAGI. V dropped 3 bases and J dropped 3; count of bases not matched to a gene: 6. This CDR3 has 15 amino acids. The CDR3, as DNA: TGTGCCAGCAGTTATTGGGACAGCGGAACAGATACGCAGTATTTT. This gives the protein CASSYWDSGTDTQYF.

This chain connects TRBV11-2 to TRBJ2-1; TRBD2 matches at 9 bases. Germline V lookup: CDR1 SGHAT, CDR2 FQNNGV. The ends lost 0 bases at V and 10 bases at J; junction bases unmatched: 4. The CDR3 runs 14 residues. The CDR3 region has the DNA TGTGCCAGCAGCTTAGATATGCTAGCGGGAGAGCAGTTCTTC. It specifies CASSLDMLAGEQFF.

This chain links TRBV7-8 with TRBJ2-5; D not certain. The CDR3 loop spans 13 amino acids. The germline V gene has CDR1 SGHVS and CDR2 FQNEAQ. V gave up 5 bases and J gave up 4 bases, with 11 bases separating them. The CDR3 protein is CASSPDLLETQYF. CDR3 coding DNA: TGTGCCAGCAGCCCCGATCTACTAGAGACCCAGTACTTC.

The chain employs TRBV7-9 and TRBJ1-2, with D possibly being TRBD1 (6 bases). The V end lost 1 base, the J end lost 3 bases, and 15 bases lay between the germline ends. The CDR3 is made up of 16 amino acids. Germline V gene data show CDR1 as SEHNR and CDR2 as FQNEAQ (reference sequence). This CDR3 is CASSLDLRQDYYGYTF. The CDR3 DNA reads as TGTGCCAGCAGCTTAGATTTACGACAGGACTACTATGGCTACACCTTC. The full variable domain, in which reference TRBV7-9 and TRBJ1-2 provide the parts outside the CDR3, is DTGVSQNPRHKITKRGQNVTFRCDPISEHNRLYWYRQTLGQGPEFLTYFQNEAQLEKSRLLSDRFSAERPKGSFSTLEIQRTEQGDSAMYLCASSLDLRQDYYGYTFGSGTRLTVV.

In DNA, the CDR3 is TGCGCCAGCAGCTTGGTGGGACAGGCGGCCTACGAGCAGTACTTC. This codes for CASSLVGQAAYEQYF. The V and J genes are TRBV5-1 and TRBJ2-7; 8 positions match TRBD1. V gave up 0 bases and J gave up 2 bases; unmatched junction bases: 4. CDR1 and CDR2 from the germline V gene are SGHRS and YFSETQ. The CDR3 has 15 residues. Drawing the rest from reference TRBV5-1 and TRBJ2-7, the complete variable domain is KAGVTQTPRYLIKTRGQQVTLSCSPISGHRSVSWYQQTPGQGLQFLFEYFSETQRNKGNFPGRFSGRQFSNSRSEMNVSTLELGDSALYLCASSLVGQAAYEQYFGPGTRLTVT.

The chain employs TRBV4-2 and TRBJ1-2; the match to TRBD1 covers 7 bases. The V segment lost 5 bases and the J segment 0 bases; nucleotides outside the gene matches: 15. CDR3 size: 18 residues. The germline gives CDR1 LGHNA, CDR2 YNFKEQ. CDR3 amino acids: CASSGESIGTDANYGYTF. The CDR3 DNA follows: TGTGCCAGCAGCGGGGAATCAATCGGGACAGATGCTAACTATGGCTACACCTTC.

The V call is TRBV5-4, the J call TRBJ1-1, with no clear D. Germline CDR1 SGHNT, CDR2 YYREEE (reference sequence). There are 12 residues in the CDR3. V dropped 0 bases and J dropped 11 bases, with 11 bases sitting between them. CDR3 protein: CASSLVGRDAFF. The CDR3 coding sequence is TGTGCCAGCAGCTTGGTCGGCCGGGATGCTTTCTTT.

This chain joins TRBV7-9 and TRBJ2-7; perhaps TRBD2 as D (6 bases). Germline V gives CDR1 SEHNR, CDR2 FQNEAQ (reference sequence). With 5 bases removed from V and 3 bases from J, the gap between germline ends came to 20 bases. The CDR3 runs to 16 residues. DNA of the CDR3: TGTGCCAGCAGCCCCACCCGGGGGAGAGGTATCTACGAGCAGTACTTC. Its protein is CASSPTRGRGIYEQYF. Drawing the rest from reference TRBV7-9 and TRBJ2-7, the complete variable domain is DTGVSQNPRHKITKRGQNVTFRCDPISEHNRLYWYRQTLGQGPEFLTYFQNEAQLEKSRLLSDRFSAERPKGSFSTLEIQRTEQGDSAMYLCASSPTRGRGIYEQYFGPGTRLTVT.

The chain links TRBV5-8 to TRBJ2-3; 11 bases map to TRBD2. This CDR3 contains 15 residues. J lost 3 bases, V lost 4 bases, and 4 bases had no gene match. Germline-derived CDR1 and CDR2 are SGHTS and YDEGEE. The CDR3 nucleotides read TGTGCCAGCAGCCACGGGACTAGCGGAACAGATACGCAGTATTTT. As protein: CASSHGTSGTDTQYF.

The rearrangement joins TRBV27 to TRBJ2-7; D is possibly TRBD1 (5 bases). With 7 bases removed from V and 0 bases from J, the gap between germline ends came to 19 bases. CDR3 size: 16 residues. CDR1 and CDR2 (germline): MNHEY, SMNVEV (reference sequence). CDR3 region: CASTTRWTRLSYEQYF. The DNA of the CDR3 is TGTGCCAGCACCACGAGGTGGACACGTCTCTCCTACGAGCAGTACTTC.